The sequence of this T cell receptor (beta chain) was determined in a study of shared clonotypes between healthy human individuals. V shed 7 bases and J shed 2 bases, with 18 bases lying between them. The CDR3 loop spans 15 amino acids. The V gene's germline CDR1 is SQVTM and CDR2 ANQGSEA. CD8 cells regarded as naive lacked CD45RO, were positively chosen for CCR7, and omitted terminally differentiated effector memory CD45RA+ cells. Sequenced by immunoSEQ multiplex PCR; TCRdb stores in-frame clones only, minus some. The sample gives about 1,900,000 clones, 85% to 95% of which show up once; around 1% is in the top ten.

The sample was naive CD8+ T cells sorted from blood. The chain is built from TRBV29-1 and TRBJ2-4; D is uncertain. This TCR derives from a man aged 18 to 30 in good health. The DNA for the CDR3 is TGCAGCGCCCTAACACCCCCTCCTACCAAAAACATTCAGTACTTC. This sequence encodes CSALTPPPTKNIQYF.